The 17 T cell receptor beta chains below come from one sample, sequenced in a study of blood T cell repertoires in COVID-19. TCRdb's table, derived via immunoSEQ multiplex PCR, lists solely in-frame clones and lacks some. In the table there are 72,000 or so clones, 90% of which are singletons. The sequencing sample was made of peripheral blood. The receptors derive from a woman at least 80 years old with acute or convalescent COVID-19.

V and J are TRBV7-9 and TRBJ2-2; 7 positions match TRBD1. The CDR3 runs to 16 residues. The germline CDR1 and CDR2 sequences are SEHNR and FQNEAQ (reference sequence). V lost 1 base, J lost 1 base, and 3 bases stayed unmatched. The CDR3 region is CASSLGGTVNTGELFF. The CDR3 DNA is TGTGCCAGCAGCTTAGGAGGGACAGTGAACACCGGGGAGCTGTTTTTT.

The rearrangement uses TRBV5-6 and TRBJ1-1; 9 bases fit TRBD1. Trimming took 1 base from V and 10 from J; bases not matched to a gene: 11. The germline gives CDR1 SGHDT, CDR2 YYEEEE. This CDR3 is 15 amino acids long. DNA for the CDR3: TGTGCCAGCAGCTTGTTAGGGGAGTCGACAGGGGGAGCTTTCTTT. It encodes CASSLLGESTGGAFF.

In this sample, this clone turned up a few times. The rearrangement uses TRBV7-9 and TRBJ2-3; 8 nucleotides agree with TRBD2. Looked up from germline, CDR1 is SEHNR and CDR2 is FQNEAQ (reference sequence). Unmatched junction bases numbered 3, after V lost 10 bases and J lost 0 bases. CDR3 length equals 13 residues. CDR3 nucleotides: TGTGCCACCGGGGGGGGGAGCACAGATACGCAGTATTTT. Its protein is CATGGGSTDTQYF.

This chain uses TRBV29-1 with TRBJ1-2, with D unclear. Trimming stripped 1 base from V and 6 bases from J, with 9 bases between. From germline, CDR1 is SQVTM and CDR2 ANQGSEA. There are 12 residues in the CDR3. The CDR3 bases are TGCAGCGTTGAAGGACTGACGAATGGCTACACCTTC. This gives the protein CSVEGLTNGYTF.

This chain connects TRBV15 to TRBJ2-3; D remains ambiguous. CDR3 length: 12 residues. The germline CDR1 and CDR2 sequences are LNHNV and YYDKDF (reference sequence). V gave up 1 base and J gave up 6 bases, with 5 bases separating them. Here the CDR3 DNA reads TGTGCCACCAGCAGAGTTGAGGATACGCAGTATTTT. Translating it yields CATSRVEDTQYF.

The V gene is TRBV15, the J gene TRBJ1-4; the D gene is possibly TRBD1 (6 bases). The CDR3 sequence is 19 residues long. V lost 0 bases to trimming and J lost 4 bases, with 21 bases between them. Germline-derived CDR1 and CDR2 are LNHNV and YYDKDF (reference sequence). CDR3 DNA sequence: TGTGCCACCAGCAGAGAGCGAGGCGGGGGGGCGCGGGTTAATGAAAAACTGTTTTTT. Translated: CATSRERGGGARVNEKLFF.

The chain links TRBV19 to TRBJ1-1; 7 nucleotides match TRBD1. J gave up 7 bases and V 9 bases, and 14 bases lay outside the gene matches. The germline CDR1 and CDR2 sequences are LNHDA and SQIVND (reference sequence). The CDR3 length is 14 residues. The DNA of the CDR3 is TGTGCCAGCCGCAAGGACAGGTTCCCCGGTGAAGCTTTCTTT. Its protein is CASRKDRFPGEAFF. The variable domain in full, with the rest retrieved from reference TRBV19 and TRBJ1-1, is DGGITQSPKYLFRKEGQNVTLSCEQNLNHDAMYWYRQDPGQGLRLIYYSQIVNDFQKGDIAEGYSVSREKKESFPLTVTSAQKNPTAFYLCASRKDRFPGEAFFGQGTRLTVV.

The chain joins TRBV2 to TRBJ2-3; 8 positions match TRBD2. The germline CDR1 and CDR2 sequences are SNHLY and FYNNEI. Trimming took 6 bases from V and 4 from J; bases not matched to a gene: 9. The CDR3 contains 15 residues. The CDR3 nucleotides read TGTGCCAGCAGCACTTGGGCGGGAGGCTCAGATACGCAGTATTTT. This codes for CASSTWAGGSDTQYF.

The J gene is TRBJ2-5, the V gene TRBV7-2; TRBD2 matches at 9 bases. The CDR3 consists of 15 residues. V lost 4 bases, J lost 4 bases, and 7 bases stayed unmatched. Germline V gene data show CDR1 as SGHTA and CDR2 as FQGNSA. CDR3 nucleotides: TGTGCCAGCAGCTCCACCGGGACTAGCCGAGAGACCCAGTACTTC. It is translated as CASSSTGTSRETQYF.

This rearrangement joins TRBV6-5 to TRBJ1-1; TRBD1 matches 8 bases. The CDR3 runs to 15 residues. The V segment lost 5 bases and the J segment 1 base; nucleotides outside the gene matches: 6. In germline, CDR1 is MNHEY, CDR2 SVGAGI. The CDR3 protein is CASSQPGQGNTEAFF. Here the CDR3 DNA reads TGTGCCAGCAGTCAACCCGGACAGGGGAACACTGAAGCTTTCTTT.

The chain is built from TRBV7-2 and TRBJ2-5; possible D gene TRBD2, 7 bases. This CDR3 spans 15 amino acids. The germline gives CDR1 SGHTA, CDR2 FQGNSA. The V and J ends lost 3 bases and 1 base respectively, with 12 bases between them. CDR3 bases: TGTGCCAGCAGCTTTAGTAGGGGGGGCCAAGAGACCCAGTACTTC. Residues: CASSFSRGGQETQYF.

The chain uses TRBV5-1 and TRBJ1-1, with TRBD1 matching over 9 bases. The J segment lost 10 bases and the V segment lost 3 bases, leaving 4 bases of the junction unmatched. The CDR3 consists of 12 residues. Germline assignment: CDR1 SGHRS and CDR2 YFSETQ. The CDR3 region is CASSWGTGRAFF. As DNA, the CDR3 is TGCGCCAGCAGCTGGGGGACAGGGCGAGCTTTCTTT.

CDR3: CASSSRQGGYEQYF. The CDR3 DNA reads as TGTGCCAGCAGTTCGAGACAGGGGGGCTACGAGCAGTACTTC. V and J are TRBV6-5 and TRBJ2-7; 9 positions match TRBD1. The V and J ends lost 4 bases and 3 bases, in that order; junction bases with no gene match: 4. The CDR3 is made up of 14 amino acids. The germline CDR1 and CDR2 sequences are MNHEY and SVGAGI.

Regarding this clone: Its ends do not fully match the called genes, so a read error is possible. V and J are TRBV27 and TRBJ2-2, with a tentative D call TRBD2 (7 bases). Per germline, CDR1 MNHEY and CDR2 SMNVEV (reference sequence). This CDR3 has 13 residues. CDR3 in amino acids: CASSPGGGILYYF. Written as DNA, the CDR3 is TGTGCCAGCAGTCCGGGGGGCGGGATCCTTTATTATTTT.

The genes are TRBV7-9 and TRBJ2-6; the match to TRBD1 covers 7 bases. V was pared by 7 bases and J by 9 bases, with 9 bases of the junction left unmatched. Germline CDR1 reads SEHNR; CDR2 reads FQNEAQ (reference sequence). The CDR3 is 14 residues long. The CDR3 DNA is TGTGCCAGCACGGCCGGGACAGAGAGCAACGTCCTGACTTTC. Protein sequence: CASTAGTESNVLTF.

This chain uses TRBV7-6 with TRBJ2-3; D may be TRBD1 (5 bases). CDR3 length: 14 amino acids. CDR1 is SGHVS and CDR2 is FNYEAQ in the germline V gene. The V gene lost 7 bases and the J gene lost 2 bases, with 13 bases spanning the gap. The CDR3 reads CASKGWGFTDTQYF. CDR3 nucleotides: TGTGCCAGCAAAGGGTGGGGCTTCACAGATACGCAGTATTTT.

The genes are TRBV4-2 and TRBJ1-4; 7 nucleotides agree with TRBD1. The CDR3 totals 15 residues. The V segment lost 5 bases and the J segment 8 bases; nucleotides outside the gene matches: 11. In germline, CDR1 is LGHNA, CDR2 YNFKEQ. The CDR3 sequence is CASSGDRVALEKLFF. The CDR3 DNA follows: TGTGCCAGCAGCGGAGACAGGGTTGCCCTCGAAAAACTGTTTTTT.